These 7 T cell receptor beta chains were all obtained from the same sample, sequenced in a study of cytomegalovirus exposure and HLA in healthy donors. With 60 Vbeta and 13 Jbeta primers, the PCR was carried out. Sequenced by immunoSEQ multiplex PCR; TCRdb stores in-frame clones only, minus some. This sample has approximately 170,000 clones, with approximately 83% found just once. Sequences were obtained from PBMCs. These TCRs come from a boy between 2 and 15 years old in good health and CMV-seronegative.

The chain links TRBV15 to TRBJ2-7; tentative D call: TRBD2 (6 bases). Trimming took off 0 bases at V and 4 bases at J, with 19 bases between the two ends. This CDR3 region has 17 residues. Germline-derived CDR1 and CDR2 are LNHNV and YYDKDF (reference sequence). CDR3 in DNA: TGTGCCACCAGCAGAGATCGGGAGCCACCGTCGGGATACGAGCAGTACGTC. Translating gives CATSRDREPPSGYEQYV.

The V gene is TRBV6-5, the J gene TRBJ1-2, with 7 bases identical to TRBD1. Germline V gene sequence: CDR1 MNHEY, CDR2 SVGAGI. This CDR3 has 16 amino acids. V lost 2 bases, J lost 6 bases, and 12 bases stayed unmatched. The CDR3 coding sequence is TGTGCCAGCAGTTACGCGGACAGGAAGAATAGGAATGGCTACACCTTC. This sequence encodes CASSYADRKNRNGYTF.

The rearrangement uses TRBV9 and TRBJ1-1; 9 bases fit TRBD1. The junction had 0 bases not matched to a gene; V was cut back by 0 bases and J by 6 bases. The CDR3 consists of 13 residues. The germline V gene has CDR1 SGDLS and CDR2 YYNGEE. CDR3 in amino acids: CASSVGTGAEAFF. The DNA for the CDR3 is TGTGCCAGCAGCGTAGGGACAGGGGCTGAAGCTTTCTTT.

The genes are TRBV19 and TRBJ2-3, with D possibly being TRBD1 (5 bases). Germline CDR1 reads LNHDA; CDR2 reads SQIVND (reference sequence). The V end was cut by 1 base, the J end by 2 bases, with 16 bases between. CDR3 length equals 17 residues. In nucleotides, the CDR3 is TGTGCCAGTAGTATAGGCAGGGCTCGGGTTGTCACAGATACGCAGTATTTT. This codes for CASSIGRARVVTDTQYF.

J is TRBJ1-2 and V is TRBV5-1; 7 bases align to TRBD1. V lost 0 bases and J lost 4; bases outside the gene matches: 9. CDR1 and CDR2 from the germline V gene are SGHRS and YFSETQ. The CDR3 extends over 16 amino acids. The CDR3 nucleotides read TGCGCCAGCAGCTTGGGGACTAAAGGGGGCCCCTATGGCTACACCTTC. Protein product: CASSLGTKGGPYGYTF.

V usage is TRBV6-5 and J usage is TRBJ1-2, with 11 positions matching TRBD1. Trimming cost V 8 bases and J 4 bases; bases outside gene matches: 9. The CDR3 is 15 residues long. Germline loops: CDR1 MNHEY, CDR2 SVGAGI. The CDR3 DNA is TGTGCCAGCCAAGGACAGGGGGCTTACTCCTATGGCTACACCTTC. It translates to CASQGQGAYSYGYTF.

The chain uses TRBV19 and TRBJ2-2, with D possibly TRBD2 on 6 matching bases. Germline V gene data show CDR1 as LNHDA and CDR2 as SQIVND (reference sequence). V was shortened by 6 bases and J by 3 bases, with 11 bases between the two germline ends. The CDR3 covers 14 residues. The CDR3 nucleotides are TGTGCCAGTAGCGGGAGAAAGTACACCGGGGAGCTGTTTTTT. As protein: CASSGRKYTGELFF. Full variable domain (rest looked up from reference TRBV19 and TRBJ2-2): DGGITQSPKYLFRKEGQNVTLSCEQNLNHDAMYWYRQDPGQGLRLIYYSQIVNDFQKGDIAEGYSVSREKKESFPLTVTSAQKNPTAFYLCASSGRKYTGELFFGEGSRLTVL.